A single sample is the source of the 6 T cell receptor beta chains below, sequenced in a study of blood T cells in healthy people across ages. A J-beta primer mix and a sample-barcoded 5' primer were used in a second PCR of about 6 to 12 cycles. From the 5' RACE reads, TCRdb called clonotypes with MiXCR, one entry per CDR3 protein. The data hold about 1 million distinct CDR3 sequences, with under 45% observed a single time. Sequencing was done on a sample of blood. All receptors come from a woman between 55 and 75 years old in good health.

V is TRBV7-9 and J is TRBJ2-3, with D possibly being TRBD1 or TRBD2 (6 bases each). Germline V CDR1 and CDR2: SEHNR, FQNEAQ (reference sequence). The CDR3 consists of 16 residues. Trimming stripped 5 bases from V and 1 base from J, with 16 bases between. CDR3 DNA: TGTGCCAGCAGCCTAGGCACGGGGGCCCGCACAGATACGCAGTATTTT. It is translated as CASSLGTGARTDTQYF.

As to this clonotype: The germline gene is not matched at one end of the junction; a read error may be the cause. This chain uses TRBV27 with TRBJ2-1, with 9 bases matching TRBD2. Per the germline V gene, CDR1 is MNHEY and CDR2 is SMNVEV (reference sequence). The CDR3 consists of 15 residues. CDR3: CASSSSGRGLDEPFF. The CDR3 DNA reads TGTGCCAGCAGTAGTAGCGGGAGAGGGTTGGATGAGCCGTTCTTC.

This clonotype was counted once. The chain uses TRBV5-1 and TRBJ2-1; no clear D. With 0 bases removed from V and 6 bases from J, the gap between germline ends came to 16 bases. The CDR3 sequence is 16 residues long. Germline V gives CDR1 SGHRS, CDR2 YFSETQ. The CDR3, as DNA: TGCGCCAGCAGCTTGGTGCAAGCGCGAGGCTGCAATGAGCAGTTCTTC. It is translated as CASSLVQARGCNEQFF.

The chain combines TRBV20-1 with TRBJ2-5, with D perhaps matching TRBD1 (5 bases). V lost 1 base to trimming and J lost 3 bases, with 9 bases between them. The CDR3 spans 13 residues. The germline gives CDR1 DFQATT, CDR2 SNEGSKA (reference sequence). The CDR3 protein is CSARGAGKETQYF. Here the CDR3 DNA reads TGCAGTGCTAGAGGGGCAGGGAAAGAGACCCAGTACTTC.

This clonotype showed up just a few times. The V call is TRBV7-6, the J call TRBJ2-3, with 9 bases matching TRBD1. Germline CDR1 SGHVS, CDR2 FNYEAQ. The CDR3 runs to 16 residues. Trimming at V came to 7 bases and at J to 3 bases, leaving 11 bases not matched to a gene. The CDR3, as DNA: TGTGCCAGCACCCTGGGGGGGGGACAGGGTACAGATACGCAGTATTTT. It encodes CASTLGGGQGTDTQYF.

The chain joins TRBV14 to TRBJ2-1, with D uncertain. The CDR3 covers 13 residues. Germline V gene data show CDR1 as SGHDN and CDR2 as FVKESK. V was shortened by 4 bases and J by 8 bases, with 12 bases between the two germline ends. DNA of the CDR3: TGTGCCAGCAGCCTGATAGGACGGGATGAGCAGTTCTTC. Translation gives CASSLIGRDEQFF.